The next 6 T cell receptor beta chains were all read from a single sample in a study of cytomegalovirus exposure and HLA in healthy donors. The PCR ran on 60 Vbeta and 13 Jbeta primers. Using immunoSEQ multiplex PCR, the repertoire was profiled, and TCRdb retains in-frame clones only, with some absent. The profile shows about 110,000 clones, roughly 80% of them singletons. Material: PBMCs. The origin of the receptors is a young woman in good health and CMV-seronegative.

In DNA form, the CDR3 reads TGTGCTAGTGGTTTCGGCAGGAGCACAGATACGCAGTATTTT. It is translated as CASGFGRSTDTQYF. This sequence joins TRBV12-5 and TRBJ2-3; D gene unclear. The CDR3 is 14 amino acids. Germline CDR1 reads LGHNT; CDR2 reads FRNRAP. V lost 3 bases to trimming and J lost 0 bases, with 7 bases between them.

The chain recombines TRBV27 with TRBJ2-5; no definite D call. The CDR3 is 13 residues long. The germline V gene has CDR1 MNHEY and CDR2 SMNVEV (reference sequence). V was shortened by 7 bases and J by 1 base, with 10 bases between the two germline ends. CDR3 sequence reads: CASTDLVQETQYF. The CDR3 DNA is TGTGCCAGCACTGATCTAGTCCAAGAGACCCAGTACTTC.

V usage is TRBV5-1 and J usage is TRBJ2-5, with D perhaps TRBD2 (5 bases). Germline CDR1 reads SGHRS; CDR2 reads YFSETQ. The CDR3 totals 15 residues. The V end was cut by 0 bases, the J end by 1 base, with 10 bases between. CDR3 nucleotide sequence: TGCGCCAGCAGCTTGGGCGGCACTAGCCAAGAGACCCAGTACTTC. The encoded protein is CASSLGGTSQETQYF.

The rearrangement joins TRBV27 to TRBJ1-1, with 8 positions matching TRBD1. Germline trimming cut 6 bases from V and 7 bases from J; bases unmatched to any gene: 7. CDR3 length equals 13 residues. Germline assignment: CDR1 MNHEY and CDR2 SMNVEV (reference sequence). The CDR3 region is CASRPRGPDEAFF. The CDR3 DNA reads as TGTGCCAGCAGACCCAGGGGGCCCGATGAAGCTTTCTTT.

In its sample, this clone was seen a few times. The chain carries TRBV5-1 and TRBJ2-7; TRBD1 aligns across 7 bases. CDR1 SGHRS and CDR2 YFSETQ come from the germline V gene. This CDR3 comprises 14 residues. With V trimmed by 4 bases and J by 0 bases, 4 bases remained unmatched. CDR3 nucleotide sequence: TGCGCCAGCAGCCACAGGGGCAGCTCCTACGAGCAGTACTTC. Amino acid sequence: CASSHRGSSYEQYF.

The chain is built from TRBV11-1 and TRBJ1-2; D unresolved. Germline V gene data show CDR1 as SGHAT and CDR2 as FQDESV (reference sequence). V shed 5 bases and J shed 1 base, with 11 bases lying between them. The CDR3 runs 14 residues. CDR3 sequence: CASSRRTDNYGYTF. DNA of the CDR3: TGTGCCAGCAGCCGGAGGACGGATAACTATGGCTACACCTTC.